This T cell receptor beta chain was profiled in a study of beta chain features in type 1 diabetes. Every bit of the isolated RNA underwent reverse transcription, so sequencing read expressed TCRB transcripts. This table comes from immunoSEQ multiplex PCR, and its TCRdb copy is limited to in-frame clones, with some not included. Of about 360,000 clones listed, 10% to 15% are singletons. Researchers reported sorting CD4+ naive, central memory, regulatory and stem cell-like memory cells via CD45RO/CCR7/CD25/CD127/CD95/CD27. Only a few counts were recorded for this clone. Per germline, CDR1 LNHDA and CDR2 SQIVND (reference sequence). The CDR3 has 15 amino acids. Trimming took off 1 base at V and 4 bases at J, with 13 bases between the two ends.

Sequenced: naive CD4+ T cells from blood. The sequence derives from a man younger than 35 in good health. The chain links TRBV19 to TRBJ1-2; D is ambiguous. The chain's CDR3 is CASSIVQEDLYGYTF. The DNA for the CDR3 is TGTGCCAGTAGTATAGTTCAGGAGGACCTCTATGGCTACACCTTC. Full variable domain (missing parts from reference TRBV19 and TRBJ1-2): DGGITQSPKYLFRKEGQNVTLSCEQNLNHDAMYWYRQDPGQGLRLIYYSQIVNDFQKGDIAEGYSVSREKKESFPLTVTSAQKNPTAFYLCASSIVQEDLYGYTFGSGTRLTVV.